Here is one TCR beta chain with its context. The data derive from a study of cytotoxic CD8 clonotypes in ibrutinib-treated CLL. TCRdb's copy holds only in-frame clones and misses some; the assay was immunoSEQ multiplex PCR. There are roughly 180,000 clones in the sample; about 72% occur only once, and 13% lies in the top ten. The TCR originated in a human donor with chronic lymphocytic leukemia. The sequencing used PBMCs, collected after 24 months of ibrutinib treatment.

The CDR3 DNA is TGTGCCAGCAGCTTAGTCGGCGGACCCCAAACATACGAGCAGTACTTC. It specifies CASSLVGGPQTYEQYF. The chain recombines TRBV7-2 with TRBJ2-7; D is ambiguous. This CDR3 has 16 residues. V lost 1 base to trimming and J lost 4 bases, with 17 bases between them. Germline V gene data show CDR1 as SGHTA and CDR2 as FQGNSA.